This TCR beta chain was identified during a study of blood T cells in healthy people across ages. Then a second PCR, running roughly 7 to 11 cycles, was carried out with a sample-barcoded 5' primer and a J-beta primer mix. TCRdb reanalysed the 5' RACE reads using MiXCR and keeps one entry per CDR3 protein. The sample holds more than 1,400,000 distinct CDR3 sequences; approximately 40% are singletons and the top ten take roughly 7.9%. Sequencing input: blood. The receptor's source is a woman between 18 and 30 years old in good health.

As DNA, the CDR3 is TGTGCCACCAGTGATTTTCACGGGGGGGCCTGGAATGAGCAGTTCTTC. This codes for CATSDFHGGAWNEQFF. The rearrangement links TRBV24-1 to TRBJ2-1; the match to TRBD2 covers 8 bases. CDR1 KGHDR and CDR2 SFDVKD come from the germline V gene. The CDR3 extends over 16 amino acids. The V and J ends lost 1 base and 7 bases, in that order; junction bases with no gene match: 8.